What follows are 32 T cell receptor beta chains derived from one specimen sequenced in a study of T cell clonality in common variable immunodeficiency. Study results and limitations: Common variable immunodeficiency TCR beta sequences reportedly had fewer deletions and N-nucleotide insertions.

Antigen specificity for these receptors is unknown. Produced via immunoSEQ multiplex PCR; TCRdb's table is partial and in-frame only. The sample was found to contain about 16,000 clones, and every one recurs. The sequenced sample was peripheral blood mononuclear cells. These TCRs come from a human donor with common variable immunodeficiency.

Of note for this clone: The junction shows a germline mismatch at one end, possibly a read error. The sequenced part of the CDR3 DNA is TGTGCTAGCAGCTTAGGTCCAGGGCAAGAGACC. This encodes CASSLGPGQET. The whole CDR3 protein reads CASSLGPGQETQYF. V and J are TRBV7-7 and TRBJ2-5, with TRBD1 as a possible D gene (5 bases). The CDR3 end falls 3 residues outside the read, so it is completed with the germline J gene. Germline values: CDR1 SSHAT, CDR2 FNYEAQ (reference sequence). CDR3 length equals 14 residues.

CDR3 loop: CASSGSIGNEQFF. The part of the CDR3 DNA that was read is TGTGCCAGCAGCGGGTCCATCGGGAATGAG. The V and J genes are TRBV2 and TRBJ2-1; the D is unclear. The CDR3 is cut off 3 residues early in the read; its end comes from the germline J gene. This CDR3 has 13 amino acids. The germline gives CDR1 SNHLY, CDR2 FYNNEI. Trimming pared 6 bases from V and 7 bases from J, leaving 13 bases between.

This clone was seen a handful of times. The DNA ends 3 residues before the CDR3 does, and the rest of the CDR3 is filled in from the germline J gene. The J gene is TRBJ1-5, the V gene TRBV7-6, with a tentative D call TRBD1 (5 bases). Germline V CDR1 and CDR2: SGHVS, FNYEAQ. Trimming left V 4 bases short and J 1 base short, with 8 bases between. The CDR3 runs 14 residues. The CDR3 is CASSWQGSNQPQHF. Incomplete CDR3 DNA: TGTGCCAGCAGCTGGCAGGGCAGCAATCAGCCC.

This clone was found a few times. The read ends 3 residues early relative to the CDR3; the germline J gene fills the gap. This sequence joins TRBV30 and TRBJ2-7; the D gene is possibly TRBD1 (6 bases). The germline V gene has CDR1 GTSNPN and CDR2 SVGIG (reference sequence). V was shortened by 3 bases and J by 6 bases, with 18 bases between the two germline ends. The length of the CDR3 is 14 residues. The covered CDR3 bases are TGTGCCTGGAGGGGGGCAGGACAAGGGGGCGAG. Protein sequence: CAWRGAGQGGE. The full CDR3 sequence reads CAWRGAGQGGEQYF.

This clone was detected many times. The read terminates 3 residues before the CDR3 end, so the remaining end is supplied by the germline J gene. Other DNA sequences in this sample translate to the same CDR3. This chain joins TRBV30 and TRBJ2-2; 8 bases map to TRBD2. Trimming at V came to 2 bases and at J to 8 bases, leaving 16 bases not matched to a gene. The CDR3 consists of 17 residues. Germline V gene sequence: CDR1 GTSNPN, CDR2 SVGIG (reference sequence). The DNA read from the CDR3 is TGTGCCTGGAGTCGAAAGCGGGGGCCCCGTCTTAGTGGGGAG. It specifies CAWSRKRGPRLSGE. In full, the CDR3 is CAWSRKRGPRLSGELFF.

This clone has more than one count but fewer than ten. The read ends 3 residues early relative to the CDR3; the germline J gene fills the gap. The gene calls are TRBV6-2 or TRBV6-3 and TRBJ2-5; 11 nucleotides line up with TRBD2. The junction had 6 bases not matched to a gene; V was cut back by 5 bases and J by 4 bases. The CDR3 consists of 15 residues. Germline loops: CDR1 MNHEY, CDR2 SVGEGT. Partial CDR3 DNA: TGTGCCAGCAGTACCGGGACTAGCGGAGCAGAGACC. It yields the protein CASSTGTSGAET. The full-length CDR3 reads as CASSTGTSGAETQYF.

At least ten counts were recorded for this clone. The read ends 3 residues before the CDR3 terminus; that terminus is restored from the germline J gene. The rearrangement uses TRBV30 and TRBJ2-7; D is possibly TRBD2 (6 bases). CDR1 is GTSNPN and CDR2 is SVGIG in the germline V gene (reference sequence). V was shortened by 0 bases and J by 2 bases, with 14 bases between the two germline ends. The CDR3 extends over 15 amino acids. CDR3 residues: CAWSVRGERTYEQYF. The sequenced part of the CDR3 DNA is TGTGCCTGGAGTGTACGCGGGGAGCGCACCTACGAG.

A word on this clone: The read gets to within 3 residues of the CDR3 end, and the germline J gene fills in the rest. The chain links TRBV2 to TRBJ2-1, with D tentatively TRBD1 (5 bases). In germline, CDR1 is SNHLY, CDR2 FYNNEI. The CDR3 has 12 residues. V was pared by 6 bases and J by 3 bases, with 6 bases between. CDR3 residues: CASRDIYNEQFF. CDR3 DNA (partial): TGTGCCAGCAGGGACATCTACAATGAG.

Of note for this clone: From the germline J gene comes the end of the CDR3, since the read stops 3 residues before it. The chain links TRBV7-8 to TRBJ2-2; D possibly corresponds to TRBD1 (6 bases). This CDR3 has 14 amino acids. V lost 4 bases, J lost 0 bases, and 6 bases lay in between. Germline V gene data show CDR1 as SGHVS and CDR2 as FQNEAQ. The part of the CDR3 DNA that was read is TGTGCCAGCAGCTCAGGGGCGAACACCGGGGAG. Residues: CASSSGANTGE. The full CDR3 protein is CASSSGANTGELFF.

Comments on this clone: The read stops 3 residues short of the end of the CDR3; the missing end is completed from the germline J gene. This chain joins TRBV19 and TRBJ2-1; 8 bases are a match to TRBD1. Unmatched junction bases numbered 2, after V lost 2 bases and J lost 5 bases. This CDR3 has 14 amino acids. The germline CDR1 and CDR2 sequences are LNHDA and SQIVND (reference sequence). The CDR3 sequence: CASSINRGDNEQFF. The sequenced part of the CDR3 DNA is TGTGCCAGTAGTATAAACAGGGGGGACAATGAG.

As regards this clone: The sequenced fragment ends 3 residues before the CDR3 boundary, so the rest is inferred from the germline J gene. J is TRBJ2-5 and V is TRBV19, with 9 bases aligning to TRBD1. Germline V lookup: CDR1 LNHDA, CDR2 SQIVND (reference sequence). The ends lost 4 bases at V and 5 bases at J; junction bases unmatched: 8. The CDR3 is 15 amino acids. CDR3 bases read: TGTGCCAGTAGTAAACAGGGGGCGACGTCGGAGACC. Translation: CASSKQGATSET. The CDR3 reads in full as CASSKQGATSETQYF. Full variable domain (remainder filled in from reference TRBV19 and TRBJ2-5): DGGITQSPKYLFRKEGQNVTLSCEQNLNHDAMYWYRQDPGQGLRLIYYSQIVNDFQKGDIAEGYSVSREKKESFPLTVTSAQKNPTAFYLCASSKQGATSETQYFGPGTRLLVL.

CDR3 bases read: TGTGCCAGCAGCTTACTAGGACAGGGAATGGGTGGC. This gives the protein CASSLLGQGMGG. The whole CDR3 sequence reads CASSLLGQGMGGYTF. The chain uses TRBV7-9 and TRBJ1-2, with 8 bases that match TRBD1. The CDR3 end is not reached by the read, which stops 3 residues before it; the germline J gene fills it in. V was clipped by 2 bases and J by 7 bases; unmatched bases: 9. CDR3 length: 15 amino acids. Germline V lookup: CDR1 SEHNR, CDR2 FQNEAQ (reference sequence).

This clone has a handful of counts. Read data end 3 residues before the CDR3 end; the end is taken from the germline J gene. The chain is built from TRBV2 and TRBJ2-7; 7 positions agree with TRBD1. This CDR3 region has 15 residues. J gave up 2 bases and V 5 bases, and 9 bases lay outside the gene matches. Germline assignment: CDR1 SNHLY and CDR2 FYNNEI. CDR3 bases read: TGTGCCAGCAGTAGTTCGGGACAGCGGACCTACGAG. Translation: CASSSSGQRTYE. The full CDR3 sequence reads CASSSSGQRTYEQYF.

This clone was observed at least ten times. The read is 3 residues too short to cover the CDR3 end, so that end is filled in from the germline J gene. The rearrangement joins TRBV6-1 to TRBJ2-1; D uncertain. CDR1 is MNHNS, CDR2 SASEGT, per germline. This CDR3 is 12 amino acids long. V was shortened by 2 bases and J by 7 bases, with 6 bases between the two germline ends. The part of the CDR3 DNA that was read is TGTGCCAGCAGTGAAATAGGGAATGAG. Encoded protein: CASSEIGNE. The whole CDR3 is CASSEIGNEQFF.

Points on this clone: The read ends 3 residues shy of where the CDR3 ends; the end is completed using the germline J gene. This sequence joins TRBV7-9 and TRBJ2-1, with a weak D call TRBD2 (6 bases). Between the trimmed V and J ends, which lost 2 bases and 0 bases, there was a span of 8 bases. The CDR3 covers 15 residues. The germline gives CDR1 SEHNR, CDR2 FQNEAQ (reference sequence). CDR3 DNA, as far as it was read: TGTGCCAGCAGCTTACGGGGGAGCTCCTACAATGAG. As protein: CASSLRGSSYNE. The whole CDR3 protein reads CASSLRGSSYNEQFF.

The table lists this clone with a few counts. The read gets to within 3 residues of the CDR3 end, and the germline J gene fills in the rest. The chain carries TRBV7-2 and TRBJ2-4, with a tentative D call TRBD2 (7 bases). The CDR3 sequence is 15 residues long. Germline V gives CDR1 SGHTA, CDR2 FQGNSA. The V end was cut by 5 bases, the J end by 3 bases, with 14 bases between. The chain's CDR3 is CASSQGRGDKNIQYF. The CDR3 DNA, read in part, is TGTGCCAGCAGCCAGGGGAGGGGAGACAAAAACATT.

This clone was found a few times. The read halts 3 residues ahead of the CDR3 end, with the missing end drawn from the germline J gene. This rearrangement joins TRBV7-9 to TRBJ1-6; possibly TRBD1 for D (6 bases). Germline CDR1 reads SEHNR; CDR2 reads FQNEAQ (reference sequence). The CDR3 runs to 14 residues. V was trimmed by 3 bases and J by 8 bases, leaving 11 bases between them. CDR3 DNA (partial): TGTGCCAGCAGCTTCAACAGGGTTGATTCACCC. Amino acid sequence: CASSFNRVDSP. The full-length CDR3 reads as CASSFNRVDSPLHF.

A word on this clone: Sequencing ends 3 residues short of the CDR3 end; the germline J gene provides the rest. This chain uses TRBV7-9 with TRBJ1-2; 9 bases are shared with TRBD1. Per the germline V gene, CDR1 is SEHNR and CDR2 is FQNEAQ (reference sequence). V lost 6 bases, J lost 7 bases, and 9 bases stayed unmatched. The CDR3 is 14 amino acids. CDR3 DNA, as far as it was read: TGTGCCAGCAGTAGAACCGGGACAGGGAGTGGC. Translated: CASSRTGTGSG. The full CDR3 protein is CASSRTGTGSGYTF.

This clone was counted many times. Incomplete CDR3 DNA: TGTGCCAGCAGGCCGGGACAGGGGCAAGAGACC. Protein sequence: CASRPGQGQET. The whole CDR3 region reads CASRPGQGQETQYF. The chain is built from TRBV2 and TRBJ2-5; 10 bases map to TRBD1. The observed sequence ends 3 residues before the CDR3 terminus, with the missing tail filled in from the germline J gene. The germline gives CDR1 SNHLY, CDR2 FYNNEI. V dropped 6 bases and J dropped 2; count of bases not matched to a gene: 3. The CDR3 loop spans 14 amino acids.

This clone was seen many times. Read sequence stops 3 residues before the CDR3 end, and the germline J gene provides the missing end. This chain joins TRBV29-1 and TRBJ1-1; D is unclear. The CDR3 length is 14 residues. Trimming pared 0 bases from V and 0 bases from J, leaving 8 bases between. The V gene's germline CDR1 is SQVTM and CDR2 ANQGSEA. The DNA read from the CDR3 is TGCAGCGTTGAAGATGGGCATTTGAACACTGAA. Translation: CSVEDGHLNTE. The entire CDR3 sequence reads CSVEDGHLNTEAFF.

The sample holds a few counts of this clone. The read ends 3 residues shy of where the CDR3 ends; the end is completed using the germline J gene. The chain recombines TRBV6-1 with TRBJ1-5, with 7 nucleotides matching TRBD1. This CDR3 spans 15 amino acids. V was pared by 0 bases and J by 6 bases, with 5 bases of the junction left unmatched. Germline values: CDR1 MNHNS, CDR2 SASEGT. The CDR3 spells CASSEAGGKIQPQHF. The sequenced CDR3 bases are TGTGCCAGCAGTGAAGCAGGGGGCAAGATTCAGCCC.

This clone was observed many times. The CDR3 end falls 3 residues outside the read, so it is completed with the germline J gene. The genes are TRBV7-3 and TRBJ1-1; 7 bases line up with TRBD1. The germline CDR1 and CDR2 sequences are SGHTA and FQGTGA. The CDR3 contains 14 residues. The junction had 4 bases not matched to a gene; V was cut back by 5 bases and J by 1 base. The part of the CDR3 DNA that was read is TGTGCCAGCAGCCGACAGGGTGGGAACACTGAA. It is translated as CASSRQGGNTE. The full CDR3 reads CASSRQGGNTEAFF.

In regard to this clone: The read falls 3 residues short of the CDR3 end, and the missing part is taken from the germline J gene. The genes are TRBV2 and TRBJ2-3; 7 bases are shared with TRBD2. Losses at the gene ends were 4 bases for V and 3 bases for J; bases not matched to a gene: 7. Germline CDR1 and CDR2: SNHLY and FYNNEI. This CDR3 is built from 15 residues. The CDR3 loop is CASSGGAGRTDTQYF. The sequenced part of the CDR3 DNA is TGTGCCAGCAGTGGGGGAGCGGGGAGGACAGATACG.

This clone showed up many times. The read ends 3 residues before the CDR3 terminus; that terminus is restored from the germline J gene. The rearrangement links TRBV5-1 to TRBJ2-4; 8 bases map to TRBD1. V shed 0 bases and J 4 bases; nucleotides not matched to a gene: 12. Germline values: CDR1 SGHRS, CDR2 YFSETQ. The CDR3 contains 18 residues. The CDR3 here is CASSLAERTGIVKNIQYF. CDR3 bases read: TGCGCCAGCAGCTTGGCCGAGAGGACAGGGATAGTGAAAAACATT.

Comments on this clone: With the read ending 3 residues before the CDR3 end, the germline J gene is used to fill in that end. The V gene is TRBV2, the J gene TRBJ2-7; 8 nucleotides line up with TRBD1. Germline V gene data show CDR1 as SNHLY and CDR2 as FYNNEI. The CDR3 is 15 amino acids. The J segment lost 3 bases and the V segment lost 7 bases, leaving 11 bases of the junction unmatched. Partial CDR3 DNA: TGTGCCAGCACTCCCCGGACAGGGAGAAACTACGAG. The encoded protein is CASTPRTGRNYE. In full, the CDR3 is CASTPRTGRNYEQYF.

This clone appeared many times. The read comes to an end 3 residues before the CDR3 does, leaving the germline J gene to fill in the end. V usage is TRBV29-1 and J usage is TRBJ1-1; a possible D gene is TRBD1 (6 bases). V dropped 4 bases and J dropped 7 bases, with 10 bases sitting between them. Per germline, CDR1 SQVTM and CDR2 ANQGSEA. CDR3 size: 11 residues. CDR3 bases read: TGCAGCGTTGGGACAGATAATGAA. This encodes CSVGTDNE. The complete CDR3 sequence is CSVGTDNEAFF.

On this clone itself: The CDR3 is cut off 3 residues early in the read; its end comes from the germline J gene. J is TRBJ2-1 and V is TRBV6-1, with TRBD2 matching over 11 bases. CDR3 length: 17 amino acids. The V and J ends lost 2 bases and 9 bases, in that order; junction bases with no gene match: 12. Germline V gene lookup returns CDR1 MNHNS and CDR2 SASEGT. Incomplete CDR3 DNA: TGTGCCAGCAGTGAACGGGTAGCGGGGGGGCGTAGGGGTGAG. The encoded protein is CASSERVAGGRRGE. The CDR3 as a whole reads CASSERVAGGRRGEQFF.

This clone was observed a few times. The CDR3 end is not reached by the read, which stops 3 residues before it; the germline J gene fills it in. The rearrangement uses TRBV7-8 and TRBJ2-7, with 9 bases aligning to TRBD2. V lost 8 bases, J lost 1 base, and 9 bases stayed unmatched. The germline V gene has CDR1 SGHVS and CDR2 FQNEAQ. This CDR3 has 15 residues. The sequenced part of the CDR3 DNA is TGTGCCAGCTTATATAGCGGGGGCGGGTCCTACGAG. Translation gives CASLYSGGGSYE. In full, the CDR3 reads CASLYSGGGSYEQYF. Combining the CDR3 with reference TRBV7-8 and TRBJ2-7 gives the whole variable domain GAGVSQSPRYKVAKRGQDVALRCDPISGHVSLFWYQQALGQGPEFLTYFQNEAQLDKSGLPSDRFFAERPEGSVSTLKIQRTQQEDSAVYLCASLYSGGGSYEQYFGPGTRLTVT.

With regard to this clone: The sequence runs out 3 residues before the end of the CDR3; the remainder is reconstructed from the germline J gene. The V and J genes are TRBV2 and TRBJ2-2, with a tentative D call TRBD2 (5 bases). The V gene's germline CDR1 is SNHLY and CDR2 FYNNEI. This CDR3 contains 13 residues. Trimming removed 4 bases at V and 6 bases at J, with 9 bases between. This chain's CDR3 is CASSGDYPGELFF. Incomplete CDR3 DNA: TGTGCCAGCAGTGGAGACTATCCCGGGGAG.

This clone was detected a few times. The read is 3 residues too short to cover the CDR3 end, so that end is filled in from the germline J gene. The chain couples TRBV7-2 to TRBJ2-2; perhaps TRBD2 as D (5 bases). Trimming shortened V by 1 base and J by 6 bases, and 6 bases separated the two germline ends. In germline, CDR1 is SGHTA, CDR2 FQGNSA. The CDR3 spans 13 residues. Incomplete CDR3 DNA: TGTGCCAGCAGCTTAGTGCGGGCCGGGGAG. It specifies CASSLVRAGE. The whole CDR3 reads CASSLVRAGELFF.

The CDR3 sequence is CASSPTVNTEAFF. The part of the CDR3 DNA that was read is TGTGCCAGCAGCCCGACAGTGAACACTGAA. The gene calls are TRBV7-6 and TRBJ1-1; possibly TRBD1 for D (5 bases). The read comes to an end 3 residues before the CDR3 does, leaving the germline J gene to fill in the end. Germline assignment: CDR1 SGHVS and CDR2 FNYEAQ. V was shortened by 5 bases and J by 0 bases, with 7 bases between the two germline ends. The CDR3 length is 13 residues.

The table lists this clone with a few counts. Read data end 3 residues before the CDR3 end; the end is taken from the germline J gene. This sequence joins TRBV20-1 and TRBJ2-1; 9 bases line up with TRBD1. Germline CDR1 reads DFQATT; CDR2 reads SNEGSKA (reference sequence). The V segment lost 5 bases and the J segment 5 bases; nucleotides outside the gene matches: 16. The CDR3 spans 17 residues. This CDR3 reads CSAPGQGIIFQNNEQFF. The sequenced CDR3 bases are TGCAGTGCTCCGGGACAGGGCATAATCTTTCAGAACAATGAG.